Sequencing of this T cell receptor beta chain was carried out in a study of response to subunit inactivated influenza vaccine. Study findings and constraints: Every seasonal influenza vaccination brings in few new T cells, the authors suggested.

From the RT-PCR reads, TCRdb called clonotypes with MiXCR, one entry per CDR3 protein. This table has about 830,000 distinct CDR3 sequences, approximately 17% appearing once. Per germline, CDR1 SGHAT and CDR2 FQNNGV. The V end lost 5 bases, the J end lost 7 bases, and 16 bases lay between the germline ends. The CDR3 runs to 14 residues. For this clonotype: The antigen remains unidentified.

Sample: PBMCs from blood, taken more than 4 days after vaccination. This chain links TRBV11-2 with TRBJ2-3; a weak D match, TRBD2 (6 bases). The TCR was taken from a man aged 50 or older who received an inactivated influenza vaccine. The CDR3 is CASSLSGCGNTQYF. The CDR3 DNA sequence: TGTGCCAGCAGCCTAAGCGGGTGTGGGAATACGCAGTATTTT. Looking up the rest from reference TRBV11-2 and TRBJ2-3 gives the full variable domain: EAGVAQSPRYKIIEKRQSVAFWCNPISGHATLYWYQQILGQGPKLLIQFQNNGVVDDSQLPKDRFSAERLKGVDSTLKIQPAKLEDSAVYLCASSLSGCGNTQYFGPGTRLTVL.